This TCR beta chain was captured by sequencing in a study of T cell clusters in autoimmune cytopenias. Study-level information: TRB sequencing had a median approximately 52,000 reads and 2,000 to 2,500 distinct clonotypes per sample. Study results and limitations: The cluster-lack signature was not seen for secondary cytopenia versus chronic lymphocytic leukemia. Clustering suggested that physiological T cell clusters were missing in primary autoimmune cytopenia patients.

TRB amplification used approximately 250 ng of peripheral blood genomic DNA. As to this clonotype: Antigen: not known.

One tube held mixed TRB-A and TRB-B primer pools for touch-down PCR. TCRdb reprocessed the multiplex PCR reads, with one entry per CDR3 protein and no DNA. Seen in this sample are 9,000 to 15,000 distinct CDR3 sequences; the ten most common clones hold 23%. From germline, CDR1 is MNHEY and CDR2 SVGAGI. The length of the CDR3 is 15 residues. These same data were also listed under a study on T cell repertoires in aging, cancer and after chemotherapy.

This sequence joins TRBV6-5 and TRBJ1-1; with no DNA, the TCRdb D assignment of TRBD1 cannot be verified. The origin of this receptor is a human donor in good health. The sample consisted of peripheral blood. This CDR3 is CASSYSLQGNTEAFF.